A single sample is the source of the 5 T cell receptor beta chains below, sequenced in a study of blood T cell repertoires in COVID-19. The assay was immunoSEQ multiplex PCR, and TCRdb's table has in-frame clones only and misses some. This table holds some 150,000 clones, around nine tenths found once. The sample was peripheral blood. The source of these receptors is a man aged 70-80 years with acute or convalescent COVID-19.

The CDR3 coding sequence is TGCGCCAGCAGCCAAGGGGAGACAGGGGTGAATGAGCAGTTCTTC. Its translation: CASSQGETGVNEQFF. The chain uses TRBV4-1 and TRBJ2-1; 8 nucleotides line up with TRBD1. J gave up 7 bases and V 1 base, and 6 bases lay outside the gene matches. CDR1 and CDR2 (germline): MGHRA, YSYEKL. There are 15 residues in the CDR3.

The rearrangement uses TRBV7-2 and TRBJ2-7; 7 bases are shared with TRBD2. The CDR3 loop spans 14 amino acids. V lost 3 bases and J lost 2; bases outside the gene matches: 4. The germline V gene encodes CDR1 SGHTA and CDR2 FQGNSA. Written as DNA, the CDR3 is TGTGCCAGCAGCTTCCAGCGGGGAACCTACGAGCAGTACTTC. Protein sequence: CASSFQRGTYEQYF.

This clone has only one observation. The V call is TRBV28, the J call TRBJ1-2; no definite D call. The CDR3 is 13 amino acids. V lost 3 bases and J 2 bases, leaving 7 bases between the germline ends. Germline V CDR1 and CDR2: MDHEN, SYDVKM. The CDR3 DNA sequence: TGTGCCAGCAGTTTCACAGTAAACTATGGCTACACCTTC. This sequence encodes CASSFTVNYGYTF.

The V call is TRBV2, the J call TRBJ1-4; D is possibly TRBD1 (5 bases). V lost 3 bases and J 0 bases, leaving 14 bases between the germline ends. The germline V gene has CDR1 SNHLY and CDR2 FYNNEI. This CDR3 spans 17 amino acids. In DNA, the CDR3 is TGTGCCAGCAGTGAGCAGACAGTTTTTGCAACTAATGAAAAACTGTTTTTT. As protein: CASSEQTVFATNEKLFF.

V usage is TRBV5-3 and J usage is TRBJ2-7, with 8 positions matching TRBD2. TRBV5-3 is treated as an ORF (open reading frame) with a function not yet certain. V lost 4 bases and J lost 5; bases outside the gene matches: 8. CDR3 size: 14 residues. The CDR3 DNA sequence: TGTGCCAGAAGCCAAGCGGGGGTGGCTAACGAGCAGTACTTC. Residues: CARSQAGVANEQYF.